This T cell receptor (beta chain) comes out of a study of shared clonotypes between healthy human individuals. The CDR3 sequence is 16 residues long. CDR1 and CDR2 from the germline V gene are KGHSH and LQKENI. The trim removed 5 bases at V and 2 bases at J, leaving 8 bases unmatched. Produced via immunoSEQ multiplex PCR; TCRdb's table is partial and in-frame only. This table holds roughly 1 million clones, approximately 70% found once. The chain couples TRBV18 to TRBJ1-3; 8 nucleotides match TRBD1. The receptor comes from a man aged 18 to 29 in good health. The sequencing input was memory CD4+ T cells sorted from blood. This sample's subset: CD45RA-negative fraction. The CDR3 coding sequence is TGTGCCAGCTCATTCTCGGGACAGGCTACTGGAAACACCATATATTTT. Amino acids: CASSFSGQATGNTIYF.